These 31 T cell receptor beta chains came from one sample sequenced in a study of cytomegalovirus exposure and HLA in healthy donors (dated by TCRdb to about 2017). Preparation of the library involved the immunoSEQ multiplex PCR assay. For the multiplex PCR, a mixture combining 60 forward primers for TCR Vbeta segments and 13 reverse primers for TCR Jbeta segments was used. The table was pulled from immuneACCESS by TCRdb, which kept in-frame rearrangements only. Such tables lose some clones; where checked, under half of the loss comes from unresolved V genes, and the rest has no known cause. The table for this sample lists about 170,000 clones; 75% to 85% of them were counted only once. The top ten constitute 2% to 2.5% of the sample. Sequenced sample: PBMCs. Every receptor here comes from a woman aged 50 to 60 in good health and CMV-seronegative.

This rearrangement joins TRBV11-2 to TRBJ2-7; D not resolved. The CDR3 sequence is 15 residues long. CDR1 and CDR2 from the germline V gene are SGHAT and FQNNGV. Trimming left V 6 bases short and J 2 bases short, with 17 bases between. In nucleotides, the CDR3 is TGTGCCAGCAGACAGACGGTAACGCCTCCCTACGAGCAGTACTTC. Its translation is CASRQTVTPPYEQYF.

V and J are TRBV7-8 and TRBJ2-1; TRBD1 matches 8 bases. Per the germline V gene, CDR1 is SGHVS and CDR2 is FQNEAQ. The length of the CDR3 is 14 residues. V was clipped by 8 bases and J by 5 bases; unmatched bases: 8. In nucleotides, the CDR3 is TGTGCCAGCGTAACGGGGACAGGCGACAATGAGCAGTTCTTC. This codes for CASVTGTGDNEQFF.

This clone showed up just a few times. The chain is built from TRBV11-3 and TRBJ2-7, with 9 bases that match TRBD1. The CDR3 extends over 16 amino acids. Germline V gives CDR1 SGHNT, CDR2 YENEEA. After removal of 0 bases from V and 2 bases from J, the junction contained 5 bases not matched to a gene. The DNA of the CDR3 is TGTGCCAGCAGCTTAGATCGCGGGACAGGGACCTACGAGCAGTACTTC. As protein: CASSLDRGTGTYEQYF.

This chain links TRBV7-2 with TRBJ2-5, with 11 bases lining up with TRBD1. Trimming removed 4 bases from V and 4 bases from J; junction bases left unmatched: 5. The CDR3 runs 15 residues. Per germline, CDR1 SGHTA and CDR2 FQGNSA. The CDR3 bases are TGTGCCAGCAGCTCCGGACAGGGGGCCGGAGAGACCCAGTACTTC. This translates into CASSSGQGAGETQYF.

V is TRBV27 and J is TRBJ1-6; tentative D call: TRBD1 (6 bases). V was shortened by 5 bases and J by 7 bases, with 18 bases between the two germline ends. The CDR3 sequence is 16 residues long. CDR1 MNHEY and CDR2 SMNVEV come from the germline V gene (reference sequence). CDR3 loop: CASSTKQGTANSPLHF. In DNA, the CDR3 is TGTGCCAGCAGTACCAAACAGGGAACAGCAAATTCACCCCTCCACTTT.

The chain's CDR3 is CASSESTGGGNTIYF. As DNA, the CDR3 is TGCGCCAGCAGTGAGTCTACAGGGGGAGGAAACACCATATATTTT. This chain joins TRBV10-2 and TRBJ1-3; 8 bases line up with TRBD1. The CDR3 sequence is 15 residues long. Germline values: CDR1 WSHSY, CDR2 SAAADI. After removal of 0 bases from V and 4 bases from J, the junction contained 2 bases not matched to a gene.

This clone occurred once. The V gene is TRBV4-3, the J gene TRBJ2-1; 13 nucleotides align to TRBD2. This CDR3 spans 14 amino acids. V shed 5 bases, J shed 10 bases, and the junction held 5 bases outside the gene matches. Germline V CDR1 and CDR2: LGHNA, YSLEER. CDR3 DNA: TGCGCCAGCAGCTGGGGACTAGCGGGAACAGAGCAGTTCTTC. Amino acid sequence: CASSWGLAGTEQFF.

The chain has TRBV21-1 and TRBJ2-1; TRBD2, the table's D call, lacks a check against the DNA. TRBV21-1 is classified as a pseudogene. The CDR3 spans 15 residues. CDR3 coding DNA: TGTGCCAGCAGCCGCCTGGCTAGCGAACGGCATGAGCAGTTCTTC. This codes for CASSRLASERHEQFF.

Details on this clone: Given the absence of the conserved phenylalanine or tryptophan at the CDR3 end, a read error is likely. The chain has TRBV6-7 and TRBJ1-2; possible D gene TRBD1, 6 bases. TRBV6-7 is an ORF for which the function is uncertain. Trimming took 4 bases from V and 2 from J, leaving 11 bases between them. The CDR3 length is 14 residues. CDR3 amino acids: CASSSRDKNYGYTS. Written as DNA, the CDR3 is TGTGCCAGCAGTTCAAGGGACAAGAACTATGGCTACACCTCC.

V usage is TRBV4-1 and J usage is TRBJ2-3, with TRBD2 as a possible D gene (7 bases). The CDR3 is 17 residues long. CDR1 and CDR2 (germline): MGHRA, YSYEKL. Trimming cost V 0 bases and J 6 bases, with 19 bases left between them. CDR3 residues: CASSQDQWGGGGDTQYF. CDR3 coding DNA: TGCGCCAGCAGCCAAGATCAATGGGGCGGGGGCGGGGATACGCAGTATTTT.

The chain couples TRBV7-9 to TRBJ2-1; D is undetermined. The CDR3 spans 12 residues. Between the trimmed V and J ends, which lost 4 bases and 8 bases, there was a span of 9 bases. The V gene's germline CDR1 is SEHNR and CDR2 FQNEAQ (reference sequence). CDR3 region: CASSSPPDEQFF. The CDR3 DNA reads TGTGCCAGCAGCTCCCCCCCTGATGAGCAGTTCTTC.

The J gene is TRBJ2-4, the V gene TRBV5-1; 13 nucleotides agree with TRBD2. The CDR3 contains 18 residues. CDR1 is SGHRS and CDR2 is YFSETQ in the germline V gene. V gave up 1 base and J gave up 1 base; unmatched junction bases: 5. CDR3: CASSLTSGGAVAKNIQYF. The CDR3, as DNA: TGCGCCAGCAGCTTGACTAGCGGGGGGGCCGTGGCCAAAAACATTCAGTACTTC.

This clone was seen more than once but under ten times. As DNA, the CDR3 is TGTGCCAGCACCAAGGGGTTCGGTGGAAACACCATATATTTT. It is translated as CASTKGFGGNTIYF. V gene TRBV6-6 combines with J gene TRBJ1-3; D possibly corresponds to TRBD1 (5 bases). Trimming took off 7 bases at V and 3 bases at J, with 13 bases between the two ends. This CDR3 is 14 amino acids long. CDR1 is MNHNY and CDR2 is SVGAGI in the germline V gene (reference sequence).

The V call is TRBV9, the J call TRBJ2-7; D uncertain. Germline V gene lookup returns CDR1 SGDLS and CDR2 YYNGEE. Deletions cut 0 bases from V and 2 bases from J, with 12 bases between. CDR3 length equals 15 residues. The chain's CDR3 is CASSVEPRYPYEQYF. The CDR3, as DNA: TGTGCCAGCAGCGTAGAACCCAGGTACCCCTACGAGCAGTACTTC.

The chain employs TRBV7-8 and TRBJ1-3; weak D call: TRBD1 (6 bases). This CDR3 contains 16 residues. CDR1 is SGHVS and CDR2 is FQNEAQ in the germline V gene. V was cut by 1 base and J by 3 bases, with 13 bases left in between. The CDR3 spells CASSLVGQNLGNTIYF. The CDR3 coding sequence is TGTGCCAGCAGCTTAGTTGGACAGAACCTTGGAAACACCATATATTTT.

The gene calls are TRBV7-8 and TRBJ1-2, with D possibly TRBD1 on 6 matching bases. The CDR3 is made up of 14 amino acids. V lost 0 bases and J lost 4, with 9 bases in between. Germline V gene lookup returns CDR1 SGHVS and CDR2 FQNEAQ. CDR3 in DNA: TGTGCCAGCAGCTTAGCCGACAGGCTCTATGGCTACACCTTC. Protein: CASSLADRLYGYTF.

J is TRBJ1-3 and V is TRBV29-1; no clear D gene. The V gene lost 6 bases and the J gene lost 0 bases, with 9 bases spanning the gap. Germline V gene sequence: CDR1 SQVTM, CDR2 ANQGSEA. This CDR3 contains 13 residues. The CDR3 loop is CSVGKDSGNTIYF. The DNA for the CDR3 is TGCAGCGTCGGGAAGGACTCTGGAAACACCATATATTTT.

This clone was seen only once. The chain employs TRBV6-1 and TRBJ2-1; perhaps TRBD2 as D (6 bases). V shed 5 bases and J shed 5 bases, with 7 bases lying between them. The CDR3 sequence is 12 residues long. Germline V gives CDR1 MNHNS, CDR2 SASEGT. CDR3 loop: CASSRGDNEQFF. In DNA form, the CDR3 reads TGTGCCAGCAGTCGCGGGGACAATGAGCAGTTCTTC.

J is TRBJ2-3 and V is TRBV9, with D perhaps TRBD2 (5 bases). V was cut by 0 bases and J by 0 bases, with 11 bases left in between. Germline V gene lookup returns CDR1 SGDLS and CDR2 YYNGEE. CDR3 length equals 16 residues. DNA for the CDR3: TGTGCCAGCAGCGTAGACGACGGGAAGAGCACAGATACGCAGTATTTT. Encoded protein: CASSVDDGKSTDTQYF.

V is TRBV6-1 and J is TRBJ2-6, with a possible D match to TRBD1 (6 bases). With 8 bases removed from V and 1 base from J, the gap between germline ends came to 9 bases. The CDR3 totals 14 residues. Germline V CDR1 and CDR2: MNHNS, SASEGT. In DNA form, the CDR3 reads TGTGCCAGCGAAGGGGGATCTGGGGCCAACGTCCTGACTTTC. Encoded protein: CASEGGSGANVLTF.

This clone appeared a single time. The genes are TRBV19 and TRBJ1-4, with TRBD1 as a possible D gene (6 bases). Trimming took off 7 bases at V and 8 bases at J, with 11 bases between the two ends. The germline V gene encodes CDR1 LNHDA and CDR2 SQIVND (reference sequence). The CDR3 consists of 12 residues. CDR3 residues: CASKTGKEKLFF. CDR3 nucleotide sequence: TGTGCCAGTAAAACAGGGAAGGAAAAACTGTTTTTT.

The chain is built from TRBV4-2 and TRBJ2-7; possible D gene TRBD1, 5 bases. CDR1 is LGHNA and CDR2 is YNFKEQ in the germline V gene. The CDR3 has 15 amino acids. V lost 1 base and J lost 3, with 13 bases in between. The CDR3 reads CASSQVGAGLYEQYF. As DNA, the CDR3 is TGTGCCAGCAGCCAAGTAGGGGCAGGTCTCTACGAGCAGTACTTC.

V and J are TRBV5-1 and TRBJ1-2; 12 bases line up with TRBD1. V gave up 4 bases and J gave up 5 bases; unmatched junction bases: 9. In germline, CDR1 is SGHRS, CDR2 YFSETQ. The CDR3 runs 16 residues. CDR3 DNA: TGCGCCAGCAGCCTCGGGACAGGGGGCGAGGGGTATGGCTACACCTTC. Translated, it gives CASSLGTGGEGYGYTF.

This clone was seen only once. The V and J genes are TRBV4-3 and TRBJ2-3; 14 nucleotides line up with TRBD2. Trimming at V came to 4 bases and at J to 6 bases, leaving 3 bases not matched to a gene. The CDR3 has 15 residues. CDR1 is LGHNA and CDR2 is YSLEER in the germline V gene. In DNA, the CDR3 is TGCGCCAGCAGCCTGGGACTAGCGGGAGCCGATACGCAGTATTTT. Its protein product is CASSLGLAGADTQYF.

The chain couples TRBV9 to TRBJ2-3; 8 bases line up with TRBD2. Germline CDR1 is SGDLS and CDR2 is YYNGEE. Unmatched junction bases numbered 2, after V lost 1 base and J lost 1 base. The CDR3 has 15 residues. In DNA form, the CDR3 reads TGTGCCAGCAGCGTATCGCGGGAGGGCACAGATACGCAGTATTTT. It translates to CASSVSREGTDTQYF.

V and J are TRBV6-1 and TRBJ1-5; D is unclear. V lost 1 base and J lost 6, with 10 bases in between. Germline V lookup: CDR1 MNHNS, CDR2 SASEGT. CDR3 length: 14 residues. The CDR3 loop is CASSEVGSSQPQHF. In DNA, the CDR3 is TGTGCCAGCAGTGAAGTCGGGTCGAGTCAGCCCCAGCATTTT.

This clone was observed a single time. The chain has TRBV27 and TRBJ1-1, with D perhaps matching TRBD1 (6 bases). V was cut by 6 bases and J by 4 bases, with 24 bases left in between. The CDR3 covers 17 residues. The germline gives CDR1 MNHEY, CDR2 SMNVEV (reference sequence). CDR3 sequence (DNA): TGTGCCAGCAGCCCGAGGGGGTGGGGGGGAACGGGCACTGAAGCTTTCTTT. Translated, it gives CASSPRGWGGTGTEAFF.

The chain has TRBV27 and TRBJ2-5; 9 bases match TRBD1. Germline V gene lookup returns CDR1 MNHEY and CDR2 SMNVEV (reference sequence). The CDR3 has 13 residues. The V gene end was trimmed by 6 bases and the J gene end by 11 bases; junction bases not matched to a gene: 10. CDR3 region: CASSPGTGRGQYF. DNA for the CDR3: TGTGCCAGCAGCCCCGGGACAGGGAGAGGGCAGTACTTC.

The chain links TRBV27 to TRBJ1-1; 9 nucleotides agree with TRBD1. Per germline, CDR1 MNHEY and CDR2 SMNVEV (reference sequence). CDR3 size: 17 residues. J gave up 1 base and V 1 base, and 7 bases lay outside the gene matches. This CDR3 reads CASSLLDRGNSNTEAFF. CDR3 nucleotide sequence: TGTGCCAGCAGTTTATTAGACAGGGGGAACTCGAACACTGAAGCTTTCTTT.

The DNA for the CDR3 is TGTGCCAGCAGCAGGCCTCTGGGGGGTGGAAACACTGAAGCTTTCTTT. It specifies CASSRPLGGGNTEAFF. The V gene is TRBV14, the J gene TRBJ1-1; maybe TRBD1 (5 bases). CDR1 SGHDN and CDR2 FVKESK come from the germline V gene. This CDR3 comprises 16 residues. V was cut by 5 bases and J by 2 bases, with 18 bases left in between.

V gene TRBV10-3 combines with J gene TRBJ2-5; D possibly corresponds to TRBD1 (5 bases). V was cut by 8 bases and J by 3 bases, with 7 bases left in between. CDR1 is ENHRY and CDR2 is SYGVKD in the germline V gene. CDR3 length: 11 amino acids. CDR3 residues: CAIGREETQYF. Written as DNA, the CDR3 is TGTGCCATCGGCAGGGAAGAGACCCAGTACTTC.